Below are 27 T cell receptor beta chains sequenced from a single sample in a study of T cells in Graves' hyperthyroidism and ophthalmopathy. TCR beta CDR3 region amplification was performed from RNA transcripts. With the HTBI primer set, the TCR CDR3 went through a first round of RT-PCR. TCRdb ran MiXCR on the multiplex PCR reads and lists one entry per CDR3 protein. There are a few hundred thousand distinct CDR3 sequences in the sample; roughly 16% occur only once, and 25% to 30% lies in the top ten. Sequenced sample: blood. These TCRs come from a woman aged 25-40 years with Graves' ophthalmopathy.

This clonotype was counted between two and nine times. The chain has TRBV7-6 and TRBJ2-1, with 11 nucleotides matching TRBD1. CDR1 SGHVS and CDR2 FNYEAQ come from the germline V gene. J was trimmed by 0 bases and V by 1 base; bases with no gene match: 11. CDR3 length: 20 amino acids. The CDR3: CASSLVFGQGALSSYNEQFF. The CDR3 DNA sequence: TGTGCCAGCAGCTTAGTCTTTGGACAGGGGGCCCTGAGCTCCTACAATGAGCAGTTCTTC.

This chain connects TRBV9 to TRBJ2-7, with TRBD2 matching 13 bases. CDR1 SGDLS and CDR2 YYNGEE come from the germline V gene. With 4 bases clipped from V and 3 bases from J, the junction kept 4 bases outside the gene matches. The CDR3 sequence is 15 residues long. The CDR3 region is CASSTGTSGNYEQYF. CDR3 coding DNA: TGTGCCAGCAGCACCGGGACTAGCGGGAACTACGAGCAGTACTTC.

This clonotype was recorded many times. The chain joins TRBV10-3 to TRBJ2-7; no clear D gene. Germline CDR1 is ENHRY and CDR2 is SYGVKD. This CDR3 spans 12 amino acids. V gave up 0 bases and J gave up 7 bases, with 7 bases separating them. CDR3 loop: CAISESTMEQYF. The CDR3 region has the DNA TGTGCCATCAGTGAGTCGACAATGGAGCAGTACTTC.

The rearrangement links TRBV20-1 to TRBJ1-1, with a weak D call TRBD1 (5 bases). From germline, CDR1 is DFQATT and CDR2 SNEGSKA (reference sequence). V shed 5 bases and J shed 0 bases, with 13 bases lying between them. This CDR3 region has 14 residues. The CDR3: CSAWGGSLNTEAFF. The CDR3 DNA sequence: TGCAGTGCTTGGGGCGGCAGTCTGAACACTGAAGCTTTCTTT.

In regard to this clonotype: A much more abundant neighbour one base away suggests this may be a read error. This chain uses TRBV12-3 or TRBV12-4 with TRBJ2-7, with D hard to call. Trimming removed 4 bases at V and 9 bases at J, with 25 bases between. This CDR3 is 16 amino acids long. The CDR3 spells CASSSPGPEPVLGQYF. As DNA, the CDR3 is TGTGCCAGCAGTTCCCCCGGGCCAGAGCCCGTCCTAGGGCAGTACTTC.

This clonotype came up a few times. The chain joins TRBV15 to TRBJ2-3; no clear D. The CDR3 consists of 15 residues. The germline gives CDR1 LNHNV, CDR2 YYDKDF (reference sequence). Trimming left V 0 bases short and J 6 bases short, with 13 bases between. The CDR3 sequence: CATSRDVPTRDTQYF. Written as DNA, the CDR3 is TGTGCCACCAGCAGAGATGTCCCCACGCGGGATACGCAGTATTTT. Drawing the rest from reference TRBV15 and TRBJ2-3, the complete variable domain is DAMVIQNPRYQVTQFGKPVTLSCSQTLNHNVMYWYQQKSSQAPKLLFHYYDKDFNNEADTPDNFQSRRPNTSFCFLDIRSPGLGDTAMYLCATSRDVPTRDTQYFGPGTRLTVL.

The J gene is TRBJ1-4, the V gene TRBV6-1, with D tentatively TRBD1 (5 bases). Germline V CDR1 and CDR2: MNHNS, SASEGT. V dropped 5 bases and J dropped 0 bases, with 16 bases sitting between them. The CDR3 sequence is 17 residues long. The DNA of the CDR3 is TGTGCCAGCAGTTTGACAGCTTACCAAGCAACTAATGAAAAACTGTTTTTT. Amino acid sequence: CASSLTAYQATNEKLFF.

The table lists this clonotype with many counts. V gene TRBV30 combines with J gene TRBJ1-3; D possibly corresponds to TRBD1 (5 bases). The germline V and J ends were trimmed by 5 bases and 0 bases, with 14 bases remaining between them. The CDR3 length is 15 residues. CDR1 GTSNPN and CDR2 SVGIG come from the germline V gene (reference sequence). CDR3 sequence: CAWGGGWGSGNTIYF. CDR3 sequence (DNA): TGTGCCTGGGGGGGGGGATGGGGCTCTGGAAACACCATATATTTT.

This clonotype was detected ten times or more. The chain has TRBV5-1 and TRBJ2-1; TRBD2 is a possible D gene (6 bases). Germline loops: CDR1 SGHRS, CDR2 YFSETQ. Deletions cut 4 bases from V and 4 bases from J, with 9 bases between. CDR3 length: 13 residues. CDR3 in DNA: TGCGCCAGCAGCACGGAGGGATACAATGAGCAGTTCTTC. Amino acid sequence: CASSTEGYNEQFF.

This clonotype has ten or more counts. This rearrangement joins TRBV5-1 to TRBJ2-7; D is unresolved. Looked up from germline, CDR1 is SGHRS and CDR2 is YFSETQ. Trimming left V 3 bases short and J 5 bases short, with 18 bases between. The CDR3 sequence is 15 residues long. In DNA, the CDR3 is TGCGCCAGCAGCTATCAAGGGCCCTCCCGGAACGAGCAGTACTTC. This encodes CASSYQGPSRNEQYF.

V usage is TRBV7-2 and J usage is TRBJ2-7; possibly TRBD2 for D (5 bases). Germline CDR1 SGHTA, CDR2 FQGNSA. V was trimmed by 2 bases and J by 3 bases, leaving 20 bases between them. The CDR3 spans 17 residues. In DNA, the CDR3 is TGTGCCAGCAGCTTAAGGAGAGCGGACCTTCATTACTACGAGCAGTACTTC. Translating it yields CASSLRRADLHYYEQYF. The full variable domain, completed using reference TRBV7-2 and TRBJ2-7, is GAGVSQSPSNKVTEKGKDVELRCDPISGHTALYWYRQSLGQGLEFLIYFQGNSAPDKSGLPSDRFSAERTGGSVSTLTIQRTQQEDSAVYLCASSLRRADLHYYEQYFGPGTRLTVT.

Many counts were recorded for this clonotype. This chain uses TRBV6-5 with TRBJ2-7; D may be TRBD1 (5 bases). The CDR3 has 14 amino acids. V lost 2 bases and J 3 bases, leaving 11 bases between the germline ends. From germline, CDR1 is MNHEY and CDR2 SVGAGI. The CDR3 nucleotides are TGTGCCAGCAGTTACGGCAGGGAACTCTACGAGCAGTACTTC. Its protein product is CASSYGRELYEQYF.

This clonotype was observed many times. Here the CDR3 DNA reads TGTGCTAGTGGTTTGGACCCGACAGGGGATGGGGAGACCCAGTACTTC. It yields the protein CASGLDPTGDGETQYF. This rearrangement joins TRBV12-5 to TRBJ2-5; 8 positions agree with TRBD1. The length of the CDR3 is 16 residues. Trimming at V came to 1 base and at J to 5 bases, leaving 9 bases not matched to a gene. CDR1 LGHNT and CDR2 FRNRAP come from the germline V gene.

This clonotype was picked up a small number of times. The chain carries TRBV4-1 and TRBJ2-7; 9 bases fit TRBD1. The CDR3 sequence is 14 residues long. The germline V gene encodes CDR1 MGHRA and CDR2 YSYEKL. V was clipped by 3 bases and J by 6 bases; unmatched bases: 6. CDR3 DNA: TGCGCCAGCAGCCAGGCCGGGACAGGGAGCGAGCAGTACTTC. This sequence encodes CASSQAGTGSEQYF.

This clonotype was observed once. The chain links TRBV28 to TRBJ2-7; D is perhaps TRBD1 (9 bases). The CDR3 consists of 21 residues. Germline CDR1 MDHEN, CDR2 SYDVKM. The V end was cut by 6 bases, the J end by 0 bases, with 33 bases between. The CDR3 DNA reads TGTGCCAGCAGCTTGGTCCTCGTACAGGGGGCGCGACTAGCGACCTCCTACGAGCAGTACTTC. Translated: CASSLVLVQGARLATSYEQYF.

This clonotype was observed many times. V is TRBV27 and J is TRBJ2-5; 7 nucleotides match TRBD2. From germline, CDR1 is MNHEY and CDR2 SMNVEV (reference sequence). The CDR3 has 15 residues. J was trimmed by 5 bases and V by 0 bases; bases with no gene match: 6. The DNA for the CDR3 is TGTGCCAGCAGTTTATCTAGGCAGGGAGGGGAGACCCAGTACTTC. The encoded protein is CASSLSRQGGETQYF.

This clonotype was seen a handful of times. This chain links TRBV7-9 with TRBJ1-2; D may be TRBD1 (5 bases). The CDR3 extends over 14 amino acids. The V gene's germline CDR1 is SEHNR and CDR2 FQNEAQ (reference sequence). V was trimmed by 4 bases and J by 9 bases, leaving 18 bases between them. The chain's CDR3 is CASSSSGGSQSYTF. DNA of the CDR3: TGTGCCAGCAGCTCGAGCGGGGGGTCCCAAAGCTACACCTTC. The variable domain in full, with the rest retrieved from reference TRBV7-9 and TRBJ1-2, is DTGVSQNPRHKITKRGQNVTFRCDPISEHNRLYWYRQTLGQGPEFLTYFQNEAQLEKSRLLSDRFSAERPKGSFSTLEIQRTEQGDSAMYLCASSSSGGSQSYTFGSGTRLTVV.

This clonotype was picked up a small number of times. The genes are TRBV6-5 and TRBJ2-6, with D unclear. The CDR3 length is 16 residues. Per germline, CDR1 MNHEY and CDR2 SVGAGI. The V end was cut by 0 bases, the J end by 2 bases, with 8 bases between. The CDR3, as DNA: TGTGCCAGCAGTTACTCGAATCCCCCTGGGGCCAACGTCCTGACTTTC. This codes for CASSYSNPPGANVLTF.

This clonotype came up many times. This chain links TRBV28 with TRBJ1-5, with a possible D match to TRBD1 (5 bases). The CDR3 contains 17 residues. Germline V gene data show CDR1 as MDHEN and CDR2 as SYDVKM. V dropped 3 bases and J dropped 2 bases, with 17 bases sitting between them. Here the CDR3 DNA reads TGTGCCAGCAGTTTGAACTCAGGGCTGACAGGCAATCAGCCCCAGCATTTT. Encoded protein: CASSLNSGLTGNQPQHF.

This chain uses TRBV20-1 with TRBJ2-1, with 11 positions matching TRBD2. The J segment lost 3 bases and the V segment lost 5 bases, leaving 3 bases of the junction unmatched. Germline-derived CDR1 and CDR2 are DFQATT and SNEGSKA (reference sequence). The CDR3 sequence is 14 residues long. CDR3 DNA: TGCAGTGCTCCAACTAGCGGGGGCTACAATGAGCAGTTCTTC. It codes for CSAPTSGGYNEQFF.

The table lists this clonotype with many counts. The chain employs TRBV11-2 and TRBJ2-2; D uncertain. The V and J ends lost 3 bases and 7 bases respectively, with 12 bases between them. Germline V gene lookup returns CDR1 SGHAT and CDR2 FQNNGV. There are 14 residues in the CDR3. As DNA, the CDR3 is TGTGCCAGCAGCTTGGCCGGGTATGGCGGGGAGCTGTTTTTT. As protein: CASSLAGYGGELFF.

This clonotype was counted only a few times. CDR3 region: CASSLSSSGPEQYF. CDR3 sequence (DNA): TGTGCCAGCAGTTTATCGAGTAGCGGACCCGAGCAGTACTTC. This chain connects TRBV27 to TRBJ2-7; D is possibly TRBD2 (6 bases). The CDR3 has 14 residues. The V gene's germline CDR1 is MNHEY and CDR2 SMNVEV (reference sequence). The ends were cut back, 0 bases at V and 6 bases at J, with 12 bases in the middle.

The V call is TRBV7-2, the J call TRBJ2-3, with D possibly matching TRBD2 (5 bases). The ends were cut back, 5 bases at V and 0 bases at J, with 15 bases in the middle. The CDR3 covers 16 residues. Germline loops: CDR1 SGHTA, CDR2 FQGNSA. The CDR3 nucleotides read TGTGCCAGCAGCCTTCCTGAGGGAATTAGCACAGATACGCAGTATTTT. Protein product: CASSLPEGISTDTQYF. Using reference TRBV7-2 and TRBJ2-3 for the parts outside the CDR3, the full variable domain is GAGVSQSPSNKVTEKGKDVELRCDPISGHTALYWYRQSLGQGLEFLIYFQGNSAPDKSGLPSDRFSAERTGGSVSTLTIQRTQQEDSAVYLCASSLPEGISTDTQYFGPGTRLTVL.

This clonotype has only a few counts. J is TRBJ1-2 and V is TRBV5-6; D gene unclear. CDR3 length equals 13 residues. The V and J ends lost 4 bases and 6 bases respectively, with 13 bases between them. The germline V gene has CDR1 SGHDT and CDR2 YYEEEE. Here the CDR3 DNA reads TGTGCCAGCAGCCCCGGAGGACTAGATGGCTACACCTTC. Translating it yields CASSPGGLDGYTF.

This chain connects TRBV19 to TRBJ2-1, with TRBD2 identical over 11 bases. CDR1 is LNHDA, CDR2 SQIVND, per germline (reference sequence). This CDR3 region has 15 residues. V lost 7 bases to trimming and J lost 1 base; unmatched junction nucleotides: 3. The CDR3 protein is CASKLAGVSYNEQFF. In DNA, the CDR3 is TGTGCCAGTAAACTAGCGGGAGTATCCTACAATGAGCAGTTCTTC.

This clonotype showed up just a few times. V is TRBV10-3 and J is TRBJ1-1; D is undetermined. Trimming pared 0 bases from V and 6 bases from J, leaving 11 bases between. The CDR3 runs 14 residues. Germline V gives CDR1 ENHRY, CDR2 SYGVKD. For the CDR3, the DNA is TGTGCCATCAGTGAGTCTTATAATGGGGCTGAAGCTTTCTTT. Its translation is CAISESYNGAEAFF.

This clonotype was seen a handful of times. This chain joins TRBV28 and TRBJ2-3; 7 bases map to TRBD2. Germline V gene sequence: CDR1 MDHEN, CDR2 SYDVKM. Losses at the gene ends were 2 bases for V and 9 bases for J; bases not matched to a gene: 8. CDR3 length: 14 residues. This chain's CDR3 is CASSLLVERGTQYF. The CDR3 region has the DNA TGTGCCAGCAGTTTACTGGTTGAGCGGGGCACGCAGTATTTT.